Below are 20 T cell receptor beta chains sequenced from a single sample in a study of cytomegalovirus exposure and HLA in healthy donors. This PCR relied on a set of 60 Vbeta primers and 13 Jbeta primers. Repertoires were generated with immunoSEQ multiplex PCR, while TCRdb's copy carries only in-frame clones and drops some. The sample has more than 95,000 clones; approximately 14% are singletons. The specimen sequenced was PBMCs. These receptors were collected from a female donor in good health and CMV-seronegative.

The J gene is TRBJ2-2, the V gene TRBV7-9; 12 bases match TRBD2. The ends lost 5 bases at V and 4 bases at J; junction bases unmatched: 5. The germline gives CDR1 SEHNR, CDR2 FQNEAQ (reference sequence). CDR3 size: 16 residues. The CDR3 nucleotides are TGTGCCAGCAGCGGCCTAGCGGGGGGGCCCACCGGGGAGCTGTTTTTT. Translated: CASSGLAGGPTGELFF.

This clone was found a few times. The chain carries TRBV27 and TRBJ1-1; 7 bases are a match to TRBD1. This CDR3 has 13 residues. Germline V lookup: CDR1 MNHEY, CDR2 SMNVEV (reference sequence). Trimming at V came to 4 bases and at J to 4 bases, leaving 3 bases not matched to a gene. CDR3 region: CASSYQGGTEAFF. The CDR3 nucleotides read TGTGCCAGCAGTTATCAGGGGGGCACTGAAGCTTTCTTT.

This clone was seen a few times. V usage is TRBV6-1 and J usage is TRBJ2-7; D perhaps matches TRBD1 (5 bases). V was trimmed by 5 bases and J by 3 bases, leaving 8 bases between them. The CDR3 is made up of 12 amino acids. CDR1 MNHNS and CDR2 SASEGT come from the germline V gene. CDR3 DNA sequence: TGTGCCAGCAGTCAGGGATACTACGAGCAGTACTTC. Residues: CASSQGYYEQYF.

V is TRBV9 and J is TRBJ2-3; 7 bases map to TRBD2. The V and J ends lost 4 bases and 5 bases, in that order; junction bases with no gene match: 13. The CDR3 runs to 16 residues. The germline V gene encodes CDR1 SGDLS and CDR2 YYNGEE. CDR3 sequence reads: CASSKFWGGLGDTQYF. The CDR3, as DNA: TGTGCCAGCAGCAAGTTTTGGGGGGGATTGGGAGATACGCAGTATTTT. Filled out from reference TRBV9 and TRBJ2-3, the complete variable domain reads DSGVTQTPKHLITATGQRVTLRCSPRSGDLSVYWYQQSLDQGLQFLIQYYNGEERAKGNILERFSAQQFPDLHSELNLSSLELGDSALYFCASSKFWGGLGDTQYFGPGTRLTVL.

Only a few counts were recorded for this clone. The J gene is TRBJ2-1, the V gene TRBV2; the match to TRBD1 covers 7 bases. Germline V CDR1 and CDR2: SNHLY, FYNNEI. This CDR3 spans 15 amino acids. The V segment lost 0 bases and the J segment 2 bases; nucleotides outside the gene matches: 1. The CDR3 is CASSEAQGAYNEQFF. The CDR3 DNA is TGTGCCAGCAGTGAAGCGCAGGGGGCCTACAATGAGCAGTTCTTC.

The J gene is TRBJ1-2, the V gene TRBV7-9; perhaps TRBD1 as D (6 bases). The length of the CDR3 is 13 residues. V lost 1 base to trimming and J lost 6 bases, with 9 bases between them. Germline CDR1 and CDR2: SEHNR and FQNEAQ (reference sequence). CDR3 amino acids: CASSLEGTHGYTF. The CDR3 coding sequence is TGTGCCAGCAGCTTAGAAGGGACACATGGCTACACCTTC.

This clone turned up a few times. This chain links TRBV5-6 with TRBJ2-1, with 11 bases lining up with TRBD1. The J segment lost 8 bases and the V segment lost 3 bases, leaving 7 bases of the junction unmatched. The length of the CDR3 is 15 residues. CDR1 and CDR2 (germline): SGHDT, YYEEEE. CDR3 sequence: CASSSPGQGVDEQFF. In nucleotides, the CDR3 is TGTGCCAGCAGCTCTCCGGGACAGGGGGTTGATGAGCAGTTCTTC.

In its sample, this clone was seen a few times. The rearrangement joins TRBV2 to TRBJ2-1, with TRBD2 identical over 8 bases. The CDR3 runs 15 residues. Germline assignment: CDR1 SNHLY and CDR2 FYNNEI. Trimming removed 7 bases from V and 6 bases from J; junction bases left unmatched: 11. The CDR3 DNA sequence: TGTGCCAGCACGGGCTATAGCGGGGCCCCCAATGAGCAGTTCTTC. Translating it yields CASTGYSGAPNEQFF.

This clone was counted only a few times. V usage is TRBV9 and J usage is TRBJ2-7, with a weak D call TRBD1 (6 bases). The CDR3 is 14 residues long. Germline CDR1 and CDR2: SGDLS and YYNGEE. The V gene lost 2 bases and the J gene lost 2 bases, with 11 bases spanning the gap. The CDR3 is CASSVSGAAYEQYF. The CDR3 DNA is TGTGCCAGCAGCGTTTCAGGGGCCGCCTACGAGCAGTACTTC.

There are a few counts of this clone. Germline and junction disagree at one end, which may indicate a read error. This sequence joins TRBV7-7 and TRBJ2-1; D is possibly TRBD1 (5 bases). The CDR3 consists of 14 residues. Germline V lookup: CDR1 SSHAT, CDR2 FNYEAQ (reference sequence). The CDR3 region is CASSLSSQADEQFF. CDR3 coding DNA: TGTGCTAGCAGCTTATCTTCACAGGCTGATGAGCAGTTCTTC. Complete variable domain (other parts from reference TRBV7-7 and TRBJ2-1): GAGVSQSPRYKVTKRGQDVTLRCDPISSHATLYWYQQALGQGPEFLTYFNYEAQPDKSGLPSDRFSAERPEGSISTLTIQRTEQRDSAMYRCASSLSSQADEQFFGPGTRLTVL.

A few counts support this clone. This chain uses TRBV28 with TRBJ2-5, with D possibly matching TRBD2 (6 bases). The ends were cut back, 8 bases at V and 2 bases at J, with 18 bases in the middle. The CDR3 has 15 amino acids. The V gene's germline CDR1 is MDHEN and CDR2 SYDVKM. CDR3 coding DNA: TGTGCCAGCCTAGGGAGGCTACCTGGACAAGAGACCCAGTACTTC. The encoded protein is CASLGRLPGQETQYF.

The rearrangement uses TRBV5-8 and TRBJ1-2, with 10 bases lining up with TRBD1. V gave up 4 bases and J gave up 4 bases; unmatched junction bases: 4. The CDR3 runs to 14 residues. Germline assignment: CDR1 SGHTS and CDR2 YDEGEE. CDR3 region: CASSGGDRGYGYTF. The CDR3 DNA reads as TGTGCCAGCAGCGGGGGGGACAGGGGCTATGGCTACACCTTC.

This clone has more than one count but fewer than ten. The J gene is TRBJ2-2, the V gene TRBV29-1; 9 bases are shared with TRBD2. Germline V gene sequence: CDR1 SQVTM, CDR2 ANQGSEA. V shed 1 base, J shed 5 bases, and the junction held 5 bases outside the gene matches. The CDR3 is made up of 15 amino acids. CDR3 loop: CSVEVDSGGTGELFF. DNA for the CDR3: TGCAGCGTTGAAGTGGATAGCGGGGGTACCGGGGAGCTGTTTTTT.

This clone has a handful of counts. J is TRBJ1-4 and V is TRBV27, with a weak D call TRBD1 (5 bases). Trimming stripped 3 bases from V and 7 bases from J, with 12 bases between. This CDR3 spans 14 amino acids. Germline V CDR1 and CDR2: MNHEY, SMNVEV (reference sequence). In DNA form, the CDR3 reads TGTGCCAGCAGTTTGTCAGGGAACGTTGAAAAACTGTTTTTT. Its protein is CASSLSGNVEKLFF.

The chain links TRBV7-3 to TRBJ2-3; 9 bases align to TRBD2. With 1 base clipped from V and 6 bases from J, the junction kept 14 bases outside the gene matches. CDR3 length equals 18 residues. Germline CDR1 reads SGHTA; CDR2 reads FQGTGA. The CDR3 protein is CASSLMSLAGGVVDTQYF. The CDR3 region has the DNA TGTGCCAGCAGCTTAATGTCATTGGCGGGGGGGGTTGTGGATACGCAGTATTTT.

V gene TRBV25-1 combines with J gene TRBJ1-4; D is ambiguous. The CDR3 runs to 13 residues. Between the trimmed V and J ends, which lost 6 bases and 4 bases, there was a span of 9 bases. CDR1 MGHDK and CDR2 SYGVNS come from the germline V gene. The CDR3 nucleotides are TGTGCCAGCAGGCAGGATTATAATGAAAAACTGTTTTTT. It translates to CASRQDYNEKLFF. Based on the CDR3 plus reference TRBV25-1 and TRBJ1-4, the full variable domain is EADIYQTPRYLVIGTGKKITLECSQTMGHDKMYWYQQDPGMELHLIHYSYGVNSTEKGDLSSESTVSRIRTEHFPLTLESARPSHTSQYLCASRQDYNEKLFFGSGTQLSVL.

This clone has a handful of counts. V and J are TRBV6-1 and TRBJ1-2, with D maybe TRBD1 (5 bases). The CDR3 is 15 amino acids. The V end lost 2 bases, the J end lost 3 bases, and 13 bases lay between the germline ends. The germline CDR1 and CDR2 sequences are MNHNS and SASEGT. The CDR3 spells CASSEFEGRDYGYTF. CDR3 nucleotides: TGTGCCAGCAGTGAATTTGAGGGGAGGGACTATGGCTACACCTTC.

The table lists this clone with a few counts. The chain has TRBV11-2 and TRBJ2-5, with TRBD2 identical over 8 bases. V shed 3 bases and J 3 bases; nucleotides not matched to a gene: 9. Looked up from germline, CDR1 is SGHAT and CDR2 is FQNNGV. This CDR3 spans 16 amino acids. DNA for the CDR3: TGTGCCAGCAGCTTTTGGGGGACTAGGAGGAAAGAGACCCAGTACTTC. This gives the protein CASSFWGTRRKETQYF.

This chain connects TRBV4-2 to TRBJ2-7, with 12 bases fitting TRBD2. Germline lookup yields CDR1 LGHNA and CDR2 YNFKEQ. The CDR3 loop spans 15 amino acids. The junction had 8 bases not matched to a gene; V was cut back by 4 bases and J by 7 bases. CDR3 DNA: TGTGCCAGCAGCCCCGAACTAGCGGGAGGATGGGAGCAGTACTTC. As protein: CASSPELAGGWEQYF.

The chain couples TRBV7-9 to TRBJ2-7; 8 nucleotides align to TRBD1. CDR3 length: 15 residues. The germline V gene encodes CDR1 SEHNR and CDR2 FQNEAQ (reference sequence). V shed 3 bases, J shed 2 bases, and the junction held 6 bases outside the gene matches. The CDR3 loop reads CASSFPTGEAYEQYF. The DNA for the CDR3 is TGTGCCAGCAGCTTTCCGACAGGGGAAGCCTACGAGCAGTACTTC.